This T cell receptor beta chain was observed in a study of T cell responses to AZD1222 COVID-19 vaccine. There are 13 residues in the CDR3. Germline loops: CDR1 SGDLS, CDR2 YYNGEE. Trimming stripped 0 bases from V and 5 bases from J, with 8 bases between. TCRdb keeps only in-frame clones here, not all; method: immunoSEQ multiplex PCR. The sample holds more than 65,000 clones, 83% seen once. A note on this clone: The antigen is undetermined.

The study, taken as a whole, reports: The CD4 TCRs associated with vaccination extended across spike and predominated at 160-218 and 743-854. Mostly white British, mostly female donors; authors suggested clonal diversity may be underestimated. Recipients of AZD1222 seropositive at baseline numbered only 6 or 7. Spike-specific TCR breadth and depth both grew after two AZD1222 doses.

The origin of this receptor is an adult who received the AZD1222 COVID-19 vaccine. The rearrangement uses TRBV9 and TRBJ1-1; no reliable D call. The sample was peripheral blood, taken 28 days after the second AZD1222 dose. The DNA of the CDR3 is TGTGCCAGCAGCGTAGTGGAGGGAACTGAAGCTTTCTTT. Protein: CASSVVEGTEAFF.